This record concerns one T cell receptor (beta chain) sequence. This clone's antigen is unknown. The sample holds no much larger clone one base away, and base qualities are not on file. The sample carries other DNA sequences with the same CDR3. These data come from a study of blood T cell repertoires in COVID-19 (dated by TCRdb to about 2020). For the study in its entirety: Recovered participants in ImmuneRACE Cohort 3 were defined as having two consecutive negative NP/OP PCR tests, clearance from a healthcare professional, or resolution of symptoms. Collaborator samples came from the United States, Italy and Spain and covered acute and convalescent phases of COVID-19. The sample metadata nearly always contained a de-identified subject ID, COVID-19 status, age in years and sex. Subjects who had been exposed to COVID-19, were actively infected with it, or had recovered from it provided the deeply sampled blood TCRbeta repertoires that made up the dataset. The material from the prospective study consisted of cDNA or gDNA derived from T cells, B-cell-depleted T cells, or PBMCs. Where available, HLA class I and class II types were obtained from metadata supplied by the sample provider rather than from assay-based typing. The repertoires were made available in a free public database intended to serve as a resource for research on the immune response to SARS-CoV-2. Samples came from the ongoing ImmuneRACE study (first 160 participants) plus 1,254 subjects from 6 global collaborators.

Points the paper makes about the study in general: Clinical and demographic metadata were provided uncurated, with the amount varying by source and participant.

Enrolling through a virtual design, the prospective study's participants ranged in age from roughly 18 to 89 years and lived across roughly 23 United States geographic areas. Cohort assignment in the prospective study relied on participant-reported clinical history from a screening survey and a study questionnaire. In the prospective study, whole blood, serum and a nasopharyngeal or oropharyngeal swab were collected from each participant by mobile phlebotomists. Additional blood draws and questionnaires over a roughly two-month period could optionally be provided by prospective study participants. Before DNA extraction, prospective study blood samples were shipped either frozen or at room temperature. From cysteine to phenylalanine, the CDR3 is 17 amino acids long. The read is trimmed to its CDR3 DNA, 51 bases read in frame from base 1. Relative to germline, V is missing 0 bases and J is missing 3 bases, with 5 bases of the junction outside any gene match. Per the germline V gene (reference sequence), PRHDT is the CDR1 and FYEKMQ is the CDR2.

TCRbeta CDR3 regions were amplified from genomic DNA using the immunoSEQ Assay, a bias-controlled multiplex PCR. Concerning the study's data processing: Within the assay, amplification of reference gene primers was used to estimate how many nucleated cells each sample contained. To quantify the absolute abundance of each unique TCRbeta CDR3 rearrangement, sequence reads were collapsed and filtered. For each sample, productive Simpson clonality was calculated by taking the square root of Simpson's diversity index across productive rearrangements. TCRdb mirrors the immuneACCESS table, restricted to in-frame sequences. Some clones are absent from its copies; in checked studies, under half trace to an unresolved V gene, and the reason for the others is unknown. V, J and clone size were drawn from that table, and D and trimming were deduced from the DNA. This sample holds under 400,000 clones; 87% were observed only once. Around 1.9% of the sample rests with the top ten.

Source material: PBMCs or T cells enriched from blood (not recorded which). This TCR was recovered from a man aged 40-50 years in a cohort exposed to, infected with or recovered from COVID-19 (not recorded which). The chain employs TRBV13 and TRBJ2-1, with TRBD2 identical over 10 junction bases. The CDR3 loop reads CASSLGLGLAVYNEQFF. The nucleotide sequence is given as TGTGCCAGCAGCTTAGGCCTTGGACTAGCGGTCTACAATGAGCAGTTCTTC.